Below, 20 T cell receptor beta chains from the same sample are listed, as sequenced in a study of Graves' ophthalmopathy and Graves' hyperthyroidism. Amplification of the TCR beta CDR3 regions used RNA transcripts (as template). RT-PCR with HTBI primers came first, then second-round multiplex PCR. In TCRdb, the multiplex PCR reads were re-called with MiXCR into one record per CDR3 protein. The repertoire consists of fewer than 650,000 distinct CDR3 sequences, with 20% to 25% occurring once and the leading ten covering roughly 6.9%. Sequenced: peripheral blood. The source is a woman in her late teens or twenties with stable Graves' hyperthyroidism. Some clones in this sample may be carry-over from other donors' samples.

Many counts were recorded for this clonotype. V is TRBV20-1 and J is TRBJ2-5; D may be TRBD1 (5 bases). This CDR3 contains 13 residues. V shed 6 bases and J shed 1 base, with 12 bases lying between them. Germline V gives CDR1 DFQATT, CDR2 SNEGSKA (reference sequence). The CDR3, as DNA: TGCAGTGCAACCACAGGTGTCCAAGAGACCCAGTACTTC. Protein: CSATTGVQETQYF.

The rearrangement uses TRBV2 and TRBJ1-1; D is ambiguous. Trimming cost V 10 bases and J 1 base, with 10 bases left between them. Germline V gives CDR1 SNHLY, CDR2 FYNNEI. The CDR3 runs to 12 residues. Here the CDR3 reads CANLNKNTEAFF. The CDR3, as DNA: TGTGCCAATCTAAACAAGAACACTGAAGCTTTCTTT.

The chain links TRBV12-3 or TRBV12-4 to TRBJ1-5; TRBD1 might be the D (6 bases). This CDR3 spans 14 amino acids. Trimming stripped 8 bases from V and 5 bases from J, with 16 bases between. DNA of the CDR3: TGTGCCAGCGCATCGGTGGGGGGCTATCAGCCCCAGCATTTT. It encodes CASASVGGYQPQHF.

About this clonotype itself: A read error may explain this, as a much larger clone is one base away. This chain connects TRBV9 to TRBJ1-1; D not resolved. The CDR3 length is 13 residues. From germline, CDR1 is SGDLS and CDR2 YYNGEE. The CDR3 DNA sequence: TGTGCCAGCAGCCTCGGGGTATTCACTGAAGCTTGCTTT. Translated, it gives CASSLGVFTEACF.

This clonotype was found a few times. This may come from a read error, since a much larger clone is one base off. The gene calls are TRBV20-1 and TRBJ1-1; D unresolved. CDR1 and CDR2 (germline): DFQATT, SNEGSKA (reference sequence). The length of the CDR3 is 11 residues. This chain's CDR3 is CSASRNTEACF. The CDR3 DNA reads TGCAGTGCTAGCAGGAACACTGAAGCTTGCTTT.

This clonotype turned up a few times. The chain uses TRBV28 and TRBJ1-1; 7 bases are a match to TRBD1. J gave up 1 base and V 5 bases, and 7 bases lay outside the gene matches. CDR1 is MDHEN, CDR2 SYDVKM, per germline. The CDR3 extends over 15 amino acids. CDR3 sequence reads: CASSRDRPWNTEAFF. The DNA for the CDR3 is TGTGCCAGCAGTAGGGACAGACCCTGGAACACTGAAGCTTTCTTT.

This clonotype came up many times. The CDR3 reads CASRPYMNTEAFF. The DNA for the CDR3 is TGTGCCAGCAGACCTTACATGAACACTGAAGCTTTCTTT. This chain links TRBV6-2 or TRBV6-3 with TRBJ1-1, with no clear D. V lost 6 bases to trimming and J lost 0 bases, with 8 bases between them. This CDR3 region has 13 residues. Per the germline V gene, CDR1 is MNHEY and CDR2 is SVGEGT.

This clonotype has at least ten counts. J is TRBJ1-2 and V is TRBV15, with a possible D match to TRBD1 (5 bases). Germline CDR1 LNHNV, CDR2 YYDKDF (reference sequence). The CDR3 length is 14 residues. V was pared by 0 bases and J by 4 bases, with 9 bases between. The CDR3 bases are TGTGCCACCAGCAGAGATCCAGGGACCTATGGCTACACCTTC. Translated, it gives CATSRDPGTYGYTF.

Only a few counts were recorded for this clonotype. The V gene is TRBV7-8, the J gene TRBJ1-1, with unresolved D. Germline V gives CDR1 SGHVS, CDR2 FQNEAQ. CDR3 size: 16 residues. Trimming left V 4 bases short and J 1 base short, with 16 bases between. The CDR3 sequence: CASSSLWGAANTEAFF. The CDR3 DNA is TGTGCCAGCAGCTCCCTATGGGGTGCTGCGAACACTGAAGCTTTCTTT. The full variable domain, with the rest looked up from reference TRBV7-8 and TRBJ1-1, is GAGVSQSPRYKVAKRGQDVALRCDPISGHVSLFWYQQALGQGPEFLTYFQNEAQLDKSGLPSDRFFAERPEGSVSTLKIQRTQQEDSAVYLCASSSLWGAANTEAFFGQGTRLTVV.

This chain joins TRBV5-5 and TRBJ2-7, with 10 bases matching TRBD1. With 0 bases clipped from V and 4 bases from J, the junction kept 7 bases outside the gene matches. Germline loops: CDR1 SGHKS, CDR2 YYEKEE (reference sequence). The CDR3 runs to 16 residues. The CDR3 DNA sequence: TGTGCCAGCAGCTTGGCCCCCGGGACAGGGGTTTACGAGCAGTACTTC. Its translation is CASSLAPGTGVYEQYF.

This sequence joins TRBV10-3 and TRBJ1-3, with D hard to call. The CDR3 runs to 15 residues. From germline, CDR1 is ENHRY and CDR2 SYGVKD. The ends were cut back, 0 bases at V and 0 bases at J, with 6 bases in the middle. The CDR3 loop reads CAISESAISGNTIYF. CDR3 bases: TGTGCCATCAGTGAGTCAGCCATCTCTGGAAACACCATATATTTT.

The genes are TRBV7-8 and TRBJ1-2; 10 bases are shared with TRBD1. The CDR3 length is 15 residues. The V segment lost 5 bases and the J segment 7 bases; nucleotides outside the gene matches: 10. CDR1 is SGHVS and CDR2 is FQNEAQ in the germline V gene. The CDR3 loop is CASSPGTGVMGGYTF. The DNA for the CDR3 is TGTGCCAGCAGCCCCGGGACAGGGGTGATGGGTGGCTACACCTTC.

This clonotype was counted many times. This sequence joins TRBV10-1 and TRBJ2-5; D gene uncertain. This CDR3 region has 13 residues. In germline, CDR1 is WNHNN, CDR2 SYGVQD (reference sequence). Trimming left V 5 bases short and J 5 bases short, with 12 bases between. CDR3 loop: CASSKSTSETQYF. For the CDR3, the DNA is TGCGCCAGCAGTAAATCCACGAGCGAGACCCAGTACTTC.

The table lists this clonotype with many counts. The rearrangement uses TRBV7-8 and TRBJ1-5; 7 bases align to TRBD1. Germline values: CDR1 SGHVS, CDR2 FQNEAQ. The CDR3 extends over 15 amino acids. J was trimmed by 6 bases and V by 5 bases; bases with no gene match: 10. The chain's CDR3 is CASSAPGGAPQPQHF. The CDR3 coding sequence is TGTGCCAGCAGCGCCCCAGGGGGAGCGCCTCAGCCCCAGCATTTT. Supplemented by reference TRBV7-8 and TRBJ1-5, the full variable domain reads GAGVSQSPRYKVAKRGQDVALRCDPISGHVSLFWYQQALGQGPEFLTYFQNEAQLDKSGLPSDRFFAERPEGSVSTLKIQRTQQEDSAVYLCASSAPGGAPQPQHFGDGTRLSIL.

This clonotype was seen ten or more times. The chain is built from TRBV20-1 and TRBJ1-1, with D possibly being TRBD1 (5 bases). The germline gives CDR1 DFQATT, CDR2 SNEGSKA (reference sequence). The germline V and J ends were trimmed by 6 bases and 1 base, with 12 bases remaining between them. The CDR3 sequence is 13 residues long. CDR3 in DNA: TGCAGTGCGCGCGCCGGGACGAACACTGAAGCTTTCTTT. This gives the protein CSARAGTNTEAFF.

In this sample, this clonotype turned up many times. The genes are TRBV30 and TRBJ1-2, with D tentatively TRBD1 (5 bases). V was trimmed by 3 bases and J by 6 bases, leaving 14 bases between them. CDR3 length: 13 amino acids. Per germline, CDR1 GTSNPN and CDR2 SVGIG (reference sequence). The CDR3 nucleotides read TGTGCCTGGAGCAGGGAGTTTAGGGATGGCTACACCTTC. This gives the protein CAWSREFRDGYTF.

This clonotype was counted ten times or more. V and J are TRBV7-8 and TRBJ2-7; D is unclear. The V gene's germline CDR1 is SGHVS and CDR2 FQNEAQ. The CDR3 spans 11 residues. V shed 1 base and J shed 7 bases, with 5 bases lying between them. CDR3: CASSLVREQYF. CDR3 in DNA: TGTGCCAGCAGCTTAGTTCGAGAGCAGTACTTC.

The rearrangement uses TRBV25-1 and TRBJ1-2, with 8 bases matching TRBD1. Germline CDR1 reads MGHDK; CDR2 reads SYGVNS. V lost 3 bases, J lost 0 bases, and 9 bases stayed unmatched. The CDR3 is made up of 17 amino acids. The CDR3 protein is CASSDGTGRTPNYGYTF. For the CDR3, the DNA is TGTGCCAGCAGTGATGGGACAGGTCGAACCCCTAACTATGGCTACACCTTC.

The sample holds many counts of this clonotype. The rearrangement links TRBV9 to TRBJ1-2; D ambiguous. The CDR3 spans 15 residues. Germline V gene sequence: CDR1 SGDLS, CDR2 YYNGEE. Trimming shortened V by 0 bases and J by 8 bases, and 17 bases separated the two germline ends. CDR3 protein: CASSVAPIEAQGYTF. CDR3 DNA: TGTGCCAGCAGCGTAGCCCCTATTGAGGCCCAAGGCTACACCTTC.

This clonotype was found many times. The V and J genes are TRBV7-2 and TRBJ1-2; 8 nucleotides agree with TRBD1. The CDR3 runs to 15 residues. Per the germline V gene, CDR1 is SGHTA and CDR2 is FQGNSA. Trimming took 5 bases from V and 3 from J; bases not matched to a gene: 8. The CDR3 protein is CASSAQGASYYGYTF. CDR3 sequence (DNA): TGTGCCAGCAGCGCTCAGGGGGCGAGCTACTATGGCTACACCTTC.